What follows is one T cell receptor (beta chain) and its context. CDR3 size: 15 residues. Germline V gene sequence: CDR1 LGHNA, CDR2 YNFKEQ. V shed 1 base and J shed 5 bases, with 15 bases lying between them. Per the authors' pipeline: Nucleated cell counts were estimated from reference gene primer amplification. TCRdb's copy holds only in-frame clones and misses some; the assay was immunoSEQ multiplex PCR. The V and J calls and clone size are taken from that table; D and trimming were inferred from the DNA. Of approximately 160,000 clones in the sample, roughly 84% were seen once. The data derive from a study of blood T cell repertoires in COVID-19. Study summary: PBMCs, B-cell-depleted T cells, or T cells were the source of the cDNA or gDNA that made up the material.

The specimen sequenced was peripheral blood. The clonotype comes from a man in his sixties who had recovered from COVID-19. The chain employs TRBV4-2 and TRBJ2-7; D unresolved. The DNA of the CDR3 is TGTGCCAGCAGCCAAGGGGCCCTTGGGTCCAACGAGCAGTACTTC. Translation: CASSQGALGSNEQYF.